One sample yielded the 12 T cell receptor beta chains listed below, sequenced in a study of blood T cells in healthy people across ages. Alongside a J-beta primer mix, a sample-barcoded 5' primer served in a second PCR lasting roughly 6 to 11 cycles. TCRdb fed the 5' RACE reads into MiXCR, producing one record per CDR3 protein. The table lists fewer than 2,000,000 distinct CDR3 sequences, around 35% of them singletons. The sample taken for sequencing was blood. These receptor sequences come from a woman in her thirties in good health.

This clonotype was counted at least ten times. V is TRBV3-1 and J is TRBJ2-3, with D perhaps TRBD2 (5 bases). The germline gives CDR1 LGHDT, CDR2 YNNKEL (reference sequence). This CDR3 has 14 amino acids. Trimming removed 1 base at V and 0 bases at J, with 5 bases between. In DNA, the CDR3 is TGTGCCAGCAGCCAAGGGACTAGCACAGATACGCAGTATTTT. Its protein is CASSQGTSTDTQYF.

The gene calls are TRBV6-1 and TRBJ2-5; 15 nucleotides align to TRBD2. Germline loops: CDR1 MNHNS, CDR2 SASEGT. V shed 4 bases, J shed 0 bases, and the junction held 6 bases outside the gene matches. The CDR3 is made up of 18 amino acids. CDR3 sequence (DNA): TGTGCCAGCAGTGGGGGGACTAGCGGGGGGCGGTACCAAGAGACCCAGTACTTC. Protein sequence: CASSGGTSGGRYQETQYF.

The CDR3 DNA reads as TGCGCCAGCACCCGGACTAGCGGGGGACTCCAAGAGACCCAGTACTTC. Its protein product is CASTRTSGGLQETQYF. V usage is TRBV5-1 and J usage is TRBJ2-5, with 13 nucleotides matching TRBD2. Germline CDR1 and CDR2: SGHRS and YFSETQ. CDR3 size: 16 residues. Trimming cost V 6 bases and J 1 base; bases outside gene matches: 6.

The chain uses TRBV11-2 and TRBJ2-3; 7 bases agree with TRBD2. Germline CDR1 SGHAT, CDR2 FQNNGV. V lost 7 bases, J lost 5 bases, and 12 bases stayed unmatched. The CDR3 consists of 15 residues. Here the CDR3 DNA reads TGTGCCAGCACCCCTTCCGGACTAGTGTTAGATACGCAGTATTTT. Its translation: CASTPSGLVLDTQYF.

This chain uses TRBV7-6 with TRBJ1-1; D remains unclear. V shed 0 bases and J shed 2 bases, with 10 bases lying between them. CDR1 and CDR2 from the germline V gene are SGHVS and FNYEAQ. The CDR3 runs to 15 residues. CDR3 bases: TGTGCCAGCAGCTTAGCGGGGAACCAAAACACTGAAGCTTTCTTT. This encodes CASSLAGNQNTEAFF.

This clonotype was observed at least ten times. V usage is TRBV7-6 and J usage is TRBJ2-7; weak D call: TRBD1 (6 bases). Trimming cost V 5 bases and J 2 bases, with 16 bases left between them. The CDR3 runs to 15 residues. CDR1 and CDR2 (germline): SGHVS, FNYEAQ. For the CDR3, the DNA is TGTGCCAGCAGCCCACTACAGGGTCTAACCTACGAGCAGTACTTC. Its translation is CASSPLQGLTYEQYF.

This clonotype occurred a few times. An end of the junction differs from the germline gene, which may be a read error. This chain connects TRBV5-1 to TRBJ1-2; D gene unclear. This CDR3 has 11 amino acids. Per the germline V gene, CDR1 is SGHRS and CDR2 is YFSETQ. The CDR3 nucleotides are TGCGCCGGCAGCGGAAACTATGGCTACACCTTC. Its protein is CAGSGNYGYTF.

In this sample, this clonotype turned up a few times. The V gene is TRBV2, the J gene TRBJ2-7, with 8 bases matching TRBD2. CDR1 is SNHLY, CDR2 FYNNEI, per germline. The ends lost 7 bases at V and 6 bases at J; junction bases unmatched: 14. The CDR3 has 15 residues. CDR3 sequence (DNA): TGTGCCAGCACCCTGAGGGGGACTAGGGTTCCCGAGCAGTACTTC. Translating it yields CASTLRGTRVPEQYF.

The chain carries TRBV5-1 and TRBJ1-4, with D perhaps TRBD1 (5 bases). V was trimmed by 2 bases and J by 3 bases, leaving 29 bases between them. The CDR3 consists of 21 residues. Germline V gene sequence: CDR1 SGHRS, CDR2 YFSETQ. The CDR3 region is CASSFVSGFFVSGGPNEKLFF. The CDR3 DNA reads as TGCGCCAGCAGCTTTGTGAGCGGCTTCTTTGTATCGGGGGGACCTAATGAAAAACTGTTTTTT.

The genes are TRBV6-6 and TRBJ1-1, with D perhaps TRBD1 (6 bases). CDR1 is MNHNY, CDR2 SVGAGI, per germline (reference sequence). The CDR3 extends over 12 amino acids. V lost 4 bases and J lost 10, with 13 bases in between. CDR3 loop: CASSSTGGPAFF. CDR3 coding DNA: TGTGCCAGCAGTTCAACCGGGGGGCCAGCTTTCTTT.

This clonotype was seen a few times. J is TRBJ2-1 and V is TRBV24-1, with D possibly TRBD1 on 5 matching bases. Germline lookup yields CDR1 KGHDR and CDR2 SFDVKD. Trimming took 3 bases from V and 1 from J, leaving 12 bases between them. The CDR3 runs 16 residues. The CDR3 nucleotides read TGTGCCACCAGTGATGCCGGAAGGGGATCCTACAATGAGCAGTTCTTC. Protein product: CATSDAGRGSYNEQFF.

The chain is built from TRBV27 and TRBJ1-1, with D uncertain. The V gene's germline CDR1 is MNHEY and CDR2 SMNVEV (reference sequence). The V gene lost 3 bases and the J gene lost 6 bases, with 14 bases spanning the gap. This CDR3 spans 14 amino acids. The CDR3 spells CASSFSGRTPEAFF. CDR3 in DNA: TGTGCCAGCAGTTTCTCCGGCAGGACGCCTGAAGCTTTCTTT.